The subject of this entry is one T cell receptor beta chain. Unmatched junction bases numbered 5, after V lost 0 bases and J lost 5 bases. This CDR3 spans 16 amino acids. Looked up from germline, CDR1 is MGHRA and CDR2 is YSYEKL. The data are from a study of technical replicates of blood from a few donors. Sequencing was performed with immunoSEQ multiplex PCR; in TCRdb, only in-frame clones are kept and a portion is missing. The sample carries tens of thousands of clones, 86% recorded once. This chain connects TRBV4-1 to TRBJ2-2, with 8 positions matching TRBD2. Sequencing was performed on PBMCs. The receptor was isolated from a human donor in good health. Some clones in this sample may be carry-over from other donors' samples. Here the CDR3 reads CASSQDRTSRTGELFF. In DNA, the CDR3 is TGCGCCAGCAGCCAAGATCGGACTAGCAGGACCGGGGAGCTGTTTTTT.